Sequencing of this T cell receptor beta chain was carried out in a study of CD8+ T cells in alopecia areata. In the study overall: Patients took tofacitinib for 6 to 18 months, followed by 6 drug-free months. Study results and limitations: The study found tofacitinib significantly decreased scalp clonality and expanded CD8+ clones among the top 100. In lesional scalp, particularly from alopecia totalis/universalis, clonality was higher than in normal scalp.

Comments on this clone: Its antigen is not known.

The CDR3 runs to 12 residues. Per germline, CDR1 LNHNV and CDR2 YYDKDF (reference sequence). Germline trimming cut 8 bases from V and 5 bases from J; bases unmatched to any gene: 3. cDNA reverse transcribed from extracted RNA served as the sequencing template. Measured with immunoSEQ multiplex PCR; TCRdb has only the in-frame clones, and not every one. The data show 150,000 to 200,000 clones, 64% seen once. Treatment: oral pan-JAK inhibitor, 5-10 mg twice daily. PBMCs were stained for CD3, CD4 and CD8, and CD4+ and CD8+ T cells were sorted. This receptor was obtained from a human donor with alopecia areata. The sequencing used CD4+ T cells sorted from blood, collected at approximately week 49, from a patient treated with tofacitinib. V gene TRBV15 combines with J gene TRBJ1-5, with 7 bases identical to TRBD1. The CDR3 protein is CATSQGDQPQHF. In DNA, the CDR3 is TGTGCCACCTCTCAGGGGGATCAGCCCCAGCATTTT.